The source of this T cell receptor beta chain is a study of response to subunit inactivated influenza vaccine. Study observations and caveats: Authors suggested each seasonal influenza vaccination recruits few new T cells.

TCRdb used MiXCR to reprocess the RT-PCR reads, holding one entry per CDR3 protein. Found here are 550,000 to 600,000 distinct CDR3 sequences, 12% of them singletons; the top ten hold roughly 10%. In its sample, this clonotype was seen many times. Antigen specificity is unknown. Germline CDR1 reads SEHNR; CDR2 reads FQNEAQ (reference sequence). There are 11 residues in the CDR3. Trimming stripped 4 bases from V and 7 bases from J, with 8 bases between. The receptor's source is a middle-aged man who received an inactivated influenza vaccine. Sequencing used PBMCs from blood, obtained on the day of vaccination. This rearrangement joins TRBV7-9 to TRBJ2-7, with D uncertain. The CDR3 spells CASSSFEEQYF. The CDR3 nucleotides are TGTGCCAGCAGCTCCTTTGAGGAGCAGTACTTC.